The 8 T cell receptor beta chains given below trace back to one sample, sequenced in a study of a mutant IDH1 vaccine in newly diagnosed glioma (dated by TCRdb to the early 2020s). The method behind the library was the immunoSEQ multiplex PCR assay. TCRdb re-hosts the immuneACCESS table, in-frame sequences only. Its copies lack some clones; in the studies checked, an unresolved V gene accounts for under half of them, and the cause for the rest is not known. This sample is represented by around 56,000 clones; about 81% of them were singletons. About 8.1% of the sample belongs to the ten largest clones. This specimen's time point label, per the study, means: week 23, last vaccination. Each vaccine dose was 300 ug of a 20-mer mutant IDH1 peptide in Montanide, given subcutaneously with topical imiquimod. These receptors are not linked to any known antigen. Sequences were derived from PBMCs, sampled from a glioma patient whose treatment included an IDH1 peptide vaccine. The receptors stem from a woman aged 40-49 years with glioma. Some clones in this sample may be carry-over from other donors' samples.

J is TRBJ1-1 and V is TRBV7-2, with D possibly being TRBD1 (5 bases). Germline CDR1 and CDR2: SGHTA and FQGNSA. V was shortened by 5 bases and J by 1 base, with 14 bases between the two germline ends. The CDR3 extends over 15 amino acids. This CDR3 reads CASSLQGWGNTEAFF. The CDR3 DNA follows: TGTGCCAGCAGCCTTCAGGGCTGGGGGAACACTGAAGCTTTCTTT.

The rearrangement joins TRBV19 to TRBJ1-1; D is unresolved. V lost 7 bases to trimming and J lost 2 bases, with 8 bases between them. The CDR3 is made up of 12 amino acids. Germline V gene sequence: CDR1 LNHDA, CDR2 SQIVND (reference sequence). The CDR3 DNA sequence: TGTGCCAGTATCAGGAGAAACACTGAAGCTTTCTTT. Its translation is CASIRRNTEAFF. Full variable domain (rest looked up from reference TRBV19 and TRBJ1-1): DGGITQSPKYLFRKEGQNVTLSCEQNLNHDAMYWYRQDPGQGLRLIYYSQIVNDFQKGDIAEGYSVSREKKESFPLTVTSAQKNPTAFYLCASIRRNTEAFFGQGTRLTVV.

This clone occurred a few times. CDR3 nucleotide sequence: TGTGCCAGCAGCTTCAGGGGTGTTGGTAGTGAGCAGTTCTTC. This sequence encodes CASSFRGVGSEQFF. The V gene is TRBV5-5, the J gene TRBJ2-1; a weak D match, TRBD1 (6 bases). CDR1 is SGHKS and CDR2 is YYEKEE in the germline V gene (reference sequence). V lost 2 bases to trimming and J lost 9 bases, with 15 bases between them. The CDR3 is 14 residues long.

The chain combines TRBV19 with TRBJ1-2; no clear D gene. CDR1 is LNHDA, CDR2 SQIVND, per germline (reference sequence). CDR3 length: 13 residues. Trimming pared 3 bases from V and 8 bases from J, leaving 13 bases between. Here the CDR3 reads CASSIFDDAGYTF. The CDR3 region has the DNA TGTGCCAGTAGTATCTTTGACGACGCGGGCTACACCTTC.

The chain couples TRBV9 to TRBJ1-6; D gene uncertain. Trimming took 1 base from V and 10 from J, leaving 15 bases between them. The V gene's germline CDR1 is SGDLS and CDR2 YYNGEE. The CDR3 has 15 amino acids. The CDR3 region is CASSVQRSSPSPLHF. CDR3 sequence (DNA): TGTGCCAGCAGCGTACAAAGGTCCTCGCCCTCACCCCTCCACTTT.

The rearrangement links TRBV29-1 to TRBJ2-3; D unresolved. CDR1 SQVTM and CDR2 ANQGSEA come from the germline V gene. The CDR3 sequence is 13 residues long. Trimming stripped 5 bases from V and 2 bases from J, with 11 bases between. The CDR3 sequence: CSVRVGYTDTQYF. The CDR3 DNA reads TGCAGCGTTAGGGTGGGGTACACAGATACGCAGTATTTT.

The chain has TRBV27 and TRBJ2-7; D may be TRBD2 (5 bases). Germline CDR1 reads MNHEY; CDR2 reads SMNVEV (reference sequence). Trimming took 8 bases from V and 2 from J, leaving 16 bases between them. This CDR3 contains 14 residues. The CDR3 bases are TGTGCCAGCGAACTAGAAATAACTCCCTACGAGCAGTACTTC. Amino acids: CASELEITPYEQYF.

The sample holds a few counts of this clone. CDR3 coding DNA: TGTGCCAGTACCCCGGGGACGGTGGGAAACACCATATATTTT. It yields the protein CASTPGTVGNTIYF. V and J are TRBV19 and TRBJ1-3; the D gene is possibly TRBD1 (5 bases). The CDR3 length is 14 residues. Germline loops: CDR1 LNHDA, CDR2 SQIVND (reference sequence). Trimming left V 7 bases short and J 4 bases short, with 14 bases between.